This TCR beta chain originates from a study of blood T cell repertoires in COVID-19. The wider study: Researchers got acute and convalescent COVID-19 samples from the United States, Italy and Spain. T cells, B-cell-depleted T cells, or PBMCs supplied cDNA or gDNA.

Per the study methods: Counts of nucleated cells, estimated from reference gene primer amplification, were obtained. Libraries were prepared by immunoSEQ multiplex PCR; TCRdb keeps only in-frame clonotypes and omits some of them. The V and J calls and clone size are taken from that table; D and trimming were inferred from the DNA. The sample carries tens of thousands of clones, about nine tenths recorded once. Sample: peripheral blood. This clonotype originated in a woman in her forties or fifties with acute or convalescent COVID-19.

CDR3 nucleotides: TGCAGCGTTGAAGGTGGAGGGTCAACCTACGAGCAGTACTTC. It specifies CSVEGGGSTYEQYF. The V gene is TRBV29-1, the J gene TRBJ2-7, with D tentatively TRBD2 (6 bases). CDR1 and CDR2 from the germline V gene are SQVTM and ANQGSEA. The CDR3 totals 14 residues. Trimming took 1 base from V and 2 from J, leaving 12 bases between them.